Listed below are T cell receptor beta chains from one sample, sequenced in a study of shared clonotypes between healthy human individuals. Sequencing was performed with immunoSEQ multiplex PCR; in TCRdb, only in-frame clones are kept and a portion is missing. The data contain about 2 million clones, 85% to 95% of them singletons. Input material: naive CD4+ T cells sorted from blood. The receptors originated from a man aged 18 to 29 in good health. Both conserved end residues are part of each CDR3. The D gene is left open where the match is weak.

v_gene,len,d_gene,CDR3aa
TRBV6-1,15,TRBD1,CASSEQGQSHSPLHF
TRBV18,15,TRBD1,CASSPGRDRVDGYTF
TRBV6-1,13,NA,CASSDALNQPQHF
TRBV4-1,14,NA,CASSPGQPNYGYTF
TRBV27,15,NA,CASRRSGLNTGELFF
TRBV7-8,14,NA,CASSLPKLGQPQHF
TRBV9,13,NA,CASSVGPGRGYTF
TRBV2,15,TRBD2,CASSLGTSGTDTQYF
TRBV7-2,14,NA,CASSLYMKSYGYTF
TRBV19,14,NA,CASTHSGQNSPLHF
TRBV5-4,14,TRBD1,CASSLFGQGNIQYF
TRBV5-1,16,TRBD2,CASSLAKTSGAETQYF
TRBV5-1,15,TRBD2,CASSFSGGYEETQYF
TRBV5-8,13,NA,CASKAKVVYEQYF
TRBV5-4,14,NA,CASSTGPGNTEAFF
TRBV7-2,15,TRBD1,CASSPTGGKQNEQFF
TRBV6-1,10,NA,CASLYTEAFF
TRBV5-1,14,NA,CASSEGSSTDTQYF
TRBV28,16,NA,CASSLASLSDYNEQFF
TRBV30,12,TRBD1,CAWGRGLQPQHF
TRBV9,17,TRBD2,CASSRTSGGPTYNEQFF
TRBV27,16,TRBD1,CASRGDSAIYNSPLHF
TRBV29-1,15,TRBD1,CSVDWTGKSTDTQYF
TRBV5-1,13,TRBD1,CASSLEDRGEQYF
TRBV5-1,16,NA,CASRSGDLLPGYGYTF
TRBV5-1,15,TRBD2,CASRTSGSSYNEQFF
TRBV7-2,15,TRBD2,CASSSRLAGAREQFF
TRBV5-1,11,NA,CASSLGAEAFF
TRBV5-1,15,NA,CASSLEAGKADTQYF
TRBV5-4,12,NA,CASSFPQETQYF
TRBV5-6,16,NA,CASSPLGAASTDTQYF
TRBV6-6,11,NA,CASSPNQPQHF
TRBV6-5,11,NA,CASRTAYGYTF
TRBV5-5,12,TRBD1,CASSYTTGNAFF
TRBV28,17,TRBD1,CATLVDLMTGGDYGYTF
TRBV6-5,14,NA,CASMRFGGGTEAFF
TRBV10-1,15,TRBD1,CASRPGTGNTGELFF
TRBV5-4,14,TRBD2,CASSRSGTNNEQFF
TRBV13,13,TRBD2,CASSPRGGETQYF
TRBV5-1,13,NA,CASSLEGNTEAFF
TRBV4-1,13,NA,CASSLPRGPEQFF
TRBV10-3,14,TRBD1,CAISESLTGDGYTF
TRBV25-1,15,TRBD1,CASSPIGTGDTEAFF
TRBV6-5,15,TRBD1,CASSYSGQGAYTQYF
TRBV7-9,16,TRBD1,CASSLVGQFVGDTQYF
TRBV7-2,16,TRBD2,CASSSGLAGGQETQYF
TRBV4-1,16,NA,CASTLRAGTGDEKLFF
TRBV29-1,15,TRBD1,CSVVSGTGKTDTQYF
TRBV4-2,15,NA,CASSLETGGATEAFF
TRBV5-3,14,NA,CARSLMYRTYGYTF
TRBV7-6,12,NA,CASSSMNTEAFF
TRBV29-1,13,TRBD1,CSVQGAGTDTQYF
TRBV7-9,15,NA,CASSLWVGSSYGYTF